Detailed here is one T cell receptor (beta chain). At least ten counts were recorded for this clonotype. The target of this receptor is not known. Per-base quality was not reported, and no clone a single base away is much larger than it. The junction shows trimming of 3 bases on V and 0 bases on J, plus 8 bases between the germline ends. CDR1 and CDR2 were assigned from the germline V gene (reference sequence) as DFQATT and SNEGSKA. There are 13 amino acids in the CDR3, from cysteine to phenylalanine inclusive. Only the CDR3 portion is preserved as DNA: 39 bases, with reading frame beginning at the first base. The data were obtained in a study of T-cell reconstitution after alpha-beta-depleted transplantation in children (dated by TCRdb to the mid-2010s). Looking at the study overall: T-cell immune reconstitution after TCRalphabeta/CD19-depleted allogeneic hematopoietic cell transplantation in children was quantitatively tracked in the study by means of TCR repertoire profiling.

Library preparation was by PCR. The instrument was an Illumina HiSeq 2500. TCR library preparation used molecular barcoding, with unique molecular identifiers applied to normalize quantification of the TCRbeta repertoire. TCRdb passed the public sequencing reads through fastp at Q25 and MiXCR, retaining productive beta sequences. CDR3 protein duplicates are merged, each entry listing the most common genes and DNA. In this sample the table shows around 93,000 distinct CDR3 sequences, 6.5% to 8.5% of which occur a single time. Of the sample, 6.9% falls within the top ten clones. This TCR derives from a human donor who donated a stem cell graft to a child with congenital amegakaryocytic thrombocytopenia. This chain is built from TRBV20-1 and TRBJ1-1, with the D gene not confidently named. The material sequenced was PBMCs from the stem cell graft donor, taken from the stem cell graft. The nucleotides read TGCAGTGCTAGGGAGACGGTGAACACTGAAGCTTTCTTT. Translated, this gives CSARETVNTEAFF.